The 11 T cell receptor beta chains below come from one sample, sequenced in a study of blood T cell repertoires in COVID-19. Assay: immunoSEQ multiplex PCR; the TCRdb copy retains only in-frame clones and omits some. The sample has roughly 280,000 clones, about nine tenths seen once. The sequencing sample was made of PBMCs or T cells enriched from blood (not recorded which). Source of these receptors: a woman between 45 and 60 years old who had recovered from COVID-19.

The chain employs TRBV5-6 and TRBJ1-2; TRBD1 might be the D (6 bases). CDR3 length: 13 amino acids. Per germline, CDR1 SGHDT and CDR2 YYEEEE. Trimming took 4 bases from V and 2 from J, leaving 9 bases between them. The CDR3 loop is CASSLQGNYGYTF. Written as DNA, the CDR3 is TGTGCCAGCAGCCTGCAGGGGAACTATGGCTACACCTTC.

CDR3 loop: CASRPGGGANQPQHF. The CDR3 nucleotides are TGTGCCAGCAGACCTGGTGGGGGGGCCAATCAGCCCCAGCATTTT. This sequence joins TRBV28 and TRBJ1-5, with TRBD1 as a possible D gene (6 bases). CDR1 MDHEN and CDR2 SYDVKM come from the germline V gene. Trimming took 6 bases from V and 3 from J, leaving 15 bases between them. This CDR3 spans 15 amino acids.

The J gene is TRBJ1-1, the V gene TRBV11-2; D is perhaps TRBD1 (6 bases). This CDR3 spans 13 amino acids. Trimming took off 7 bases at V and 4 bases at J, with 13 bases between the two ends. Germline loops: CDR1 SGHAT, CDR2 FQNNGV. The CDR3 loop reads CASTTVQGTEAFF. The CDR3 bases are TGTGCCAGCACCACAGTACAGGGCACTGAAGCTTTCTTT.

The CDR3 loop reads CATSDATTTSYEQFF. For the CDR3, the DNA is TGTGCCACCAGTGACGCGACTACTACTAGCTATGAGCAGTTCTTC. The rearrangement joins TRBV24-1 to TRBJ2-1, with a tentative D call TRBD2 (6 bases). V was cut by 4 bases and J by 8 bases, with 17 bases left in between. Germline V gene lookup returns CDR1 KGHDR and CDR2 SFDVKD. The CDR3 contains 15 residues.

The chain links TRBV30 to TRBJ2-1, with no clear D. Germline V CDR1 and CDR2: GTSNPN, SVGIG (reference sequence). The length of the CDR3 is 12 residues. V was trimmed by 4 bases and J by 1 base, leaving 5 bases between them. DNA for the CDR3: TGTGCCTGGACTACGTCCTACAATGAGCAGTTCTTC. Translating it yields CAWTTSYNEQFF.

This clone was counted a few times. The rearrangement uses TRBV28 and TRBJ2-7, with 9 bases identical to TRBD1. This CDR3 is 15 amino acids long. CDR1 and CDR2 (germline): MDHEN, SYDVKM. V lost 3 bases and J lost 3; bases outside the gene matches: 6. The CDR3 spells CASSLSGTGLYEQYF. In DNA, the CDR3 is TGTGCCAGCAGTTTGTCAGGGACAGGGCTCTACGAGCAGTACTTC.

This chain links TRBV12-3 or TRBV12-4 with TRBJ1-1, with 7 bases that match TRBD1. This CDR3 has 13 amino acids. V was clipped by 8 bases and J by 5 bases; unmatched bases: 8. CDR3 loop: CASHYSGGTEAFF. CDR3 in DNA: TGTGCCAGCCACTATTCAGGGGGAACTGAAGCTTTCTTT.

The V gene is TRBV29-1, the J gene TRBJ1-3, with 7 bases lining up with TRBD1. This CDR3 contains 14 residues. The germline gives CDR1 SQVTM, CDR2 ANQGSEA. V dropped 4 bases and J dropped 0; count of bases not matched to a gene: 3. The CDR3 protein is CSVARDSSGNTIYF. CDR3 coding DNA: TGCAGCGTTGCCCGGGACAGCTCTGGAAACACCATATATTTT. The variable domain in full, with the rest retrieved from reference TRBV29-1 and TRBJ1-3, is SAVISQKPSRDICQRGTSLTIQCQVDSQVTMMFWYRQQPGQSLTLIATANQGSEATYESGFVIDKFPISRPNLTFSTLTVSNMSPEDSSIYLCSVARDSSGNTIYFGEGSWLTVV.

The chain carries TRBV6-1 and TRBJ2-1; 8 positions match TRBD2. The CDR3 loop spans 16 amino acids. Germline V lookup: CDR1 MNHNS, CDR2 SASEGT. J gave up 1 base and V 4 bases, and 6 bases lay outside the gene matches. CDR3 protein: CASSAFERESYNEQFF. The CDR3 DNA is TGTGCCAGCAGTGCCTTTGAGCGGGAGTCCTACAATGAGCAGTTCTTC.

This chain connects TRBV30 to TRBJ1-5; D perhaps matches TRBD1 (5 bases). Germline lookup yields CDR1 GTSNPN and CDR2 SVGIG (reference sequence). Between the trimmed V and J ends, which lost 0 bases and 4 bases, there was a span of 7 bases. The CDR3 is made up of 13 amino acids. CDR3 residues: CAWSVGGNQPQHF. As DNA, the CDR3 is TGTGCCTGGAGTGTGGGGGGGAATCAGCCCCAGCATTTT.

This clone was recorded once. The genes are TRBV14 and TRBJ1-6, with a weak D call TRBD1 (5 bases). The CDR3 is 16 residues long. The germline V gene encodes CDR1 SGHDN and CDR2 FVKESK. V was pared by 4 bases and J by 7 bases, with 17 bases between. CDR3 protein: CASSPQGGGINSPLHF. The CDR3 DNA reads TGTGCCAGCAGCCCCCAAGGTGGGGGGATCAATTCACCCCTCCACTTT.